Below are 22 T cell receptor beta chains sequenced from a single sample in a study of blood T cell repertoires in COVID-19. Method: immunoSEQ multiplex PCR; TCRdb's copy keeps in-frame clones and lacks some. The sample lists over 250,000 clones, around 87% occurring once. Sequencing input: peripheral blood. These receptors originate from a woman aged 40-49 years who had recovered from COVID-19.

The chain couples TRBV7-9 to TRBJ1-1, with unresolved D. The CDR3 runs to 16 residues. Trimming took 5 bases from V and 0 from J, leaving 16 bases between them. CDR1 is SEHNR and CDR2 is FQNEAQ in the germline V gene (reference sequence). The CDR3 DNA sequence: TGTGCCAGCAGCAGAGGGCCATTCGGCATGAACACTGAAGCTTTCTTT. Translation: CASSRGPFGMNTEAFF.

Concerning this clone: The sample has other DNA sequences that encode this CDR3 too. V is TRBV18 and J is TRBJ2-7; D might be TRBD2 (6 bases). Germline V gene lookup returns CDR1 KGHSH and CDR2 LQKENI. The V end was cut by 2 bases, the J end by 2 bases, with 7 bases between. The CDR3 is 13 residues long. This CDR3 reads CASSPGGTYEQYF. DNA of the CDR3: TGTGCCAGCTCACCAGGGGGGACCTACGAGCAGTACTTC. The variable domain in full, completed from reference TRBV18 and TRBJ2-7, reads NAGVMQNPRHLVRRRGQEARLRCSPMKGHSHVYWYRQLPEEGLKFMVYLQKENIIDESGMPKERFSAEFPKEGPSILRIQQVVRGDSAAYFCASSPGGTYEQYFGPGTRLTVT.

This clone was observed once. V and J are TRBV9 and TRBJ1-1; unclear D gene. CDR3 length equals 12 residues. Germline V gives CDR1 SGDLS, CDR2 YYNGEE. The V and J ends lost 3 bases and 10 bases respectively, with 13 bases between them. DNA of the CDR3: TGTGCCAGCAGCGGGGGAGACGGCCTAGCTTTCTTT. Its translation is CASSGGDGLAFF.

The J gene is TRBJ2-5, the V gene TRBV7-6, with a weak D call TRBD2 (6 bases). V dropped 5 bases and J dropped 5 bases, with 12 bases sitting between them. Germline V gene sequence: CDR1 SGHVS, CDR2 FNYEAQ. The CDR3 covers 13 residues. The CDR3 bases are TGTGCCAGCAGCCGGGGGATTAGGGAGACCCAGTACTTC. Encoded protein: CASSRGIRETQYF.

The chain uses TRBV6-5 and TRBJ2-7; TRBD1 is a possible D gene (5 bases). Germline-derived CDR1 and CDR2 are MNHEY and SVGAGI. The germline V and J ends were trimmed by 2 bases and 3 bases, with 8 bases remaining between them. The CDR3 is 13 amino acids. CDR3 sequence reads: CASSYRQSYEQYF. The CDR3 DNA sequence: TGTGCCAGCAGTTACCGACAGAGCTACGAGCAGTACTTC.

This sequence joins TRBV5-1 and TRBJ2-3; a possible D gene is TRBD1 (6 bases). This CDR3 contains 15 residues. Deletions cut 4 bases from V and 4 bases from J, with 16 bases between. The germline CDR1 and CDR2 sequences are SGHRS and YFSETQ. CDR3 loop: CASSPRTVSPDTQYF. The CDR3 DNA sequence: TGCGCCAGCAGCCCGAGGACAGTCTCCCCAGATACGCAGTATTTT.

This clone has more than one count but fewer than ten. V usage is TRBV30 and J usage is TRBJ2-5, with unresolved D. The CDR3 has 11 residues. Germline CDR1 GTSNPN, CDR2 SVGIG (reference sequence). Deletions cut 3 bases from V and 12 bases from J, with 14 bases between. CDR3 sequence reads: CAWREHTYEYF. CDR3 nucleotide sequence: TGTGCCTGGAGGGAGCACACCTACGAGTACTTC.

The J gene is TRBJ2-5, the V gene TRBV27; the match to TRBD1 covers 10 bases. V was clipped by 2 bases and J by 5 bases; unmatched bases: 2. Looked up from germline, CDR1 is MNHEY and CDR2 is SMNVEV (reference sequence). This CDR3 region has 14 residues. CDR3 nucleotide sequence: TGTGCCAGCAGTTTAGGGACAGGGGTTGAGACCCAGTACTTC. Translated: CASSLGTGVETQYF.

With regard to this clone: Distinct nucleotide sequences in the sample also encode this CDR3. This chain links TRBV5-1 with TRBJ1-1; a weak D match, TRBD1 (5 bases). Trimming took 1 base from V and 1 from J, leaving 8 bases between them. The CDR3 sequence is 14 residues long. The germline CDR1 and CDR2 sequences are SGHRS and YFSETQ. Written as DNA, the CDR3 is TGCGCCAGCAGCTTGTCCAGGGCGAACACTGAAGCTTTCTTT. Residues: CASSLSRANTEAFF.

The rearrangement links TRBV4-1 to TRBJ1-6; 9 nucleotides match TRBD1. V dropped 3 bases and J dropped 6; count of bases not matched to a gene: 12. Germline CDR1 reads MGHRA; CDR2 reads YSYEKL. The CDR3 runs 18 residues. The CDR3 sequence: CASSQEHEPGQGNSPLHF. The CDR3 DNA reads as TGCGCCAGCAGCCAGGAACACGAGCCGGGACAGGGTAATTCACCCCTCCACTTT.

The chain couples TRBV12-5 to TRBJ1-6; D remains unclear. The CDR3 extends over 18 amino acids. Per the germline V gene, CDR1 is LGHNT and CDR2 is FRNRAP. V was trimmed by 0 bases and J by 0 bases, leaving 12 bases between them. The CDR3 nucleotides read TGTGCTAGTGGTTTGGTACCCCTACGGAGCTCCTATAATTCACCCCTCCACTTT. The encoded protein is CASGLVPLRSSYNSPLHF.

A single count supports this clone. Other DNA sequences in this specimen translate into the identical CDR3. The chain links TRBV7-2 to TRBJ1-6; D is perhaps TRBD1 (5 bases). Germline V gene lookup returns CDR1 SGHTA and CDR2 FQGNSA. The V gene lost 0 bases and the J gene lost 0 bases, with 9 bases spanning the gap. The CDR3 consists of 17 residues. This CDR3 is CASSLAAQGSYNSPLHF. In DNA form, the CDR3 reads TGTGCCAGCAGCTTAGCTGCCCAGGGCTCCTATAATTCACCCCTCCACTTT.

The CDR3 region is CASSPRDREYNSPLHF. The CDR3 coding sequence is TGTGCCAGCTCACCACGAGACAGGGAGTATAATTCACCCCTCCACTTT. The chain carries TRBV18 and TRBJ1-6; TRBD1 matches at 7 bases. This CDR3 is 16 amino acids long. The trim removed 1 base at V and 4 bases at J, leaving 4 bases unmatched. Germline-derived CDR1 and CDR2 are KGHSH and LQKENI.

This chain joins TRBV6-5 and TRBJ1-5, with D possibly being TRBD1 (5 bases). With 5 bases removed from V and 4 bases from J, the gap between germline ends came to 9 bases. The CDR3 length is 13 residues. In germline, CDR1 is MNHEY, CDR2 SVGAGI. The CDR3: CASSLDRNQPQHF. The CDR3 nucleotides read TGTGCCAGCAGTCTTGACAGAAATCAGCCCCAGCATTTT.

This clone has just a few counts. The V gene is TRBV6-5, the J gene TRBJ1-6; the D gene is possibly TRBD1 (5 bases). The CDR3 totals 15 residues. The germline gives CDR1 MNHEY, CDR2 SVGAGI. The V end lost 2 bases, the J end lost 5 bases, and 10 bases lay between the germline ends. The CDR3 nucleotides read TGTGCCAGCAGTTACCGGGCAGGGCATAATTCACCCCTCCACTTT. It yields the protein CASSYRAGHNSPLHF.

The CDR3 loop is CASSERGGRAEAFF. In DNA, the CDR3 is TGTGCCAGCAGTGAACGGGGGGGCAGGGCTGAAGCTTTCTTT. The gene calls are TRBV6-1 and TRBJ1-1, with D tentatively TRBD1 (6 bases). V lost 2 bases and J lost 6, with 13 bases in between. The CDR3 contains 14 residues. Germline V CDR1 and CDR2: MNHNS, SASEGT.

CDR3 nucleotide sequence: TGTGCCAGCAGCCCCGCGGAGGGTTCTGGGGCCAACGTCCTGACTTTC. It translates to CASSPAEGSGANVLTF. The chain recombines TRBV7-8 with TRBJ2-6, with a tentative D call TRBD2 (6 bases). The CDR3 totals 16 residues. Germline V gives CDR1 SGHVS, CDR2 FQNEAQ. Trimming pared 5 bases from V and 1 base from J, leaving 12 bases between.

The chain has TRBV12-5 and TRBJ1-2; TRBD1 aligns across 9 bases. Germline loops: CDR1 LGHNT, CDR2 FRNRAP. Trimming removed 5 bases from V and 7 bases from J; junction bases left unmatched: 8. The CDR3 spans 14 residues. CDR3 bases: TGTGCTAGTGGTCGTGGTACAGGGGGCACTGGCTACACCTTC. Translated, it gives CASGRGTGGTGYTF.

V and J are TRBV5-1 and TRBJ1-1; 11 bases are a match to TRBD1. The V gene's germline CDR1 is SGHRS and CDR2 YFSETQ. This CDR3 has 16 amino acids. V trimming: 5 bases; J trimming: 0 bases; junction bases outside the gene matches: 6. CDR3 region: CASRHGTGGLNTEAFF. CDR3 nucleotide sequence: TGCGCCAGCAGACATGGGACAGGGGGTCTGAACACTGAAGCTTTCTTT.

CDR3 in DNA: TGTGCCACCAGCACAACTACTAGCGGGGGGGTAGGAGATACGCAGTATTTT. Its protein is CATSTTTSGGVGDTQYF. The chain is built from TRBV24-1 and TRBJ2-3; the match to TRBD2 covers 13 bases. V lost 7 bases and J lost 5; bases outside the gene matches: 11. This CDR3 spans 17 amino acids. Germline V gene data show CDR1 as KGHDR and CDR2 as SFDVKD.

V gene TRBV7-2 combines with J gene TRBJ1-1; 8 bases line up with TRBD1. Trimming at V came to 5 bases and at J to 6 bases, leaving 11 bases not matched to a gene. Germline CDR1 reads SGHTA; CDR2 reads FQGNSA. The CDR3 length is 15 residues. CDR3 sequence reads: CASSIQGAVGSEAFF. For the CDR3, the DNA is TGTGCCAGCAGCATCCAGGGGGCGGTGGGGTCTGAAGCTTTCTTT. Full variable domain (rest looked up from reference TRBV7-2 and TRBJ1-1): GAGVSQSPSNKVTEKGKDVELRCDPISGHTALYWYRQSLGQGLEFLIYFQGNSAPDKSGLPSDRFSAERTGGSVSTLTIQRTQQEDSAVYLCASSIQGAVGSEAFFGQGTRLTVV.

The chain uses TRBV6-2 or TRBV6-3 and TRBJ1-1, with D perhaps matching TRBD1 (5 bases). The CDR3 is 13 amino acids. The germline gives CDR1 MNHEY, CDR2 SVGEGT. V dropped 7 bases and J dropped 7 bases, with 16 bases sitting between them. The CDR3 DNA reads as TGTGCCAGCACCCCGCGTCTTAGGGGTGAAGCTTTCTTT. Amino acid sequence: CASTPRLRGEAFF.